The T cell receptor (beta chain) under discussion was sequenced for a study of blood T cell repertoires in COVID-19. Study context: Donors in the United States, Italy and Spain gave samples during acute or convalescent COVID-19. Nucleic acid was either cDNA or gDNA, and it came from T cells, B-cell-depleted T cells, or PBMCs.

Original processing methods: Using reference gene primer amplification, nucleated cell counts were estimated. Assay: immunoSEQ multiplex PCR; the TCRdb copy retains only in-frame clones and omits some. For V, J and clone size, that table is used; D and trimming come from the DNA. The data contain some 19,000 clones, over 75% of them singletons. The sequencing input was peripheral blood. The sequence derives from a human donor in a cohort sampled during active COVID-19.

The CDR3 reads CASSYKAGYEQYF. Written as DNA, the CDR3 is TGTGCCAGCAGTTATAAAGCCGGGTACGAGCAGTACTTC. The chain couples TRBV6-5 to TRBJ2-7, with D hard to call. The CDR3 is 13 residues long. Trimming took off 3 bases at V and 4 bases at J, with 10 bases between the two ends. Germline V gene lookup returns CDR1 MNHEY and CDR2 SVGAGI.